This TCR beta chain was documented in a study of regulatory T cells in long-lasting Graves disease. CDR3 length: 15 residues. The ends were cut back, 5 bases at V and 5 bases at J, with 16 bases in the middle. Germline CDR1 SGHTA, CDR2 FQGNSA. Specified time point: persistent/refractory GD, antithyroid drugs over 5 years with positive TRAb. Isolated PBMC RNA provided the starting material for the TCR library. For TCR beta, libraries came from iRepertoire HTBI primers and Arm-PCR of CDR3 regions. TCRdb re-analysed the multiplex PCR reads in MiXCR, keeping a single row per CDR3 protein. Of a few hundred thousand distinct CDR3 sequences in the sample, roughly 25% were seen once.

The sample was peripheral blood mononuclear cells (PBMCs), taken when the disease was refractory, from a patient treated with antithyroid drugs. This sequence originates from a woman aged 40-49 years with Graves disease. The chain couples TRBV7-2 to TRBJ2-1; weak D call: TRBD1 (5 bases). In DNA, the CDR3 is TGTGCCAGCAGCCCGTGGACACTAAGCCACAATGAGCAGTTCTTC. Protein product: CASSPWTLSHNEQFF. The full variable domain, its missing parts supplied by reference TRBV7-2 and TRBJ2-1, is GAGVSQSPSNKVTEKGKDVELRCDPISGHTALYWYRQSLGQGLEFLIYFQGNSAPDKSGLPSDRFSAERTGGSVSTLTIQRTQQEDSAVYLCASSPWTLSHNEQFFGPGTRLTVL.